A single sample gave rise to the 13 T cell receptor beta chains below, sequenced in a study of T cell clones after liver transplantation. Libraries were prepared by immunoSEQ multiplex PCR; TCRdb keeps only in-frame clonotypes and omits some of them. This table has approximately 75,000 clones, roughly 80% appearing once. This sample comprised CD4+ T cells from blood, obtained 12 months after liver transplant. Source of these receptors: a human patient who received a liver transplant. Some T cells may be graft donor cells.

CDR3 sequence: CAWSRSRVTSGANVLTF. As DNA, the CDR3 is TGTGCCTGGAGTCGTTCCAGGGTTACCTCTGGGGCCAACGTCCTGACTTTC. V and J are TRBV30 and TRBJ2-6; tentative D call: TRBD1 (5 bases). This CDR3 contains 17 residues. The V gene lost 2 bases and the J gene lost 0 bases, with 14 bases spanning the gap. Per the germline V gene, CDR1 is GTSNPN and CDR2 is SVGIG (reference sequence).

The CDR3 is CASSLARLAGGAKNIQYF. CDR3 coding DNA: TGCGCCAGCAGCTTGGCCCGGCTAGCGGGAGGTGCGAAAAACATTCAGTACTTC. The V call is TRBV5-1, the J call TRBJ2-4; TRBD2 agrees at 11 bases. V was clipped by 0 bases and J by 4 bases; unmatched bases: 9. Germline-derived CDR1 and CDR2 are SGHRS and YFSETQ. This CDR3 contains 18 residues.

The chain uses TRBV6-5 and TRBJ2-3; possibly TRBD2 for D (5 bases). The CDR3 has 13 amino acids. In germline, CDR1 is MNHEY, CDR2 SVGAGI. The V end was cut by 6 bases, the J end by 2 bases, with 9 bases between. DNA of the CDR3: TGTGCCAGCAGGGTGGGAGACACAGATACGCAGTATTTT. This translates into CASRVGDTDTQYF.

This clone was counted once. The chain employs TRBV4-1 and TRBJ2-2, with a weak D call TRBD2 (5 bases). The V and J ends lost 1 base and 4 bases respectively, with 10 bases between them. Germline assignment: CDR1 MGHRA and CDR2 YSYEKL. CDR3 size: 15 residues. This CDR3 reads CASSQATRGTGELFF. The CDR3, as DNA: TGCGCCAGCAGCCAAGCCACTCGGGGCACCGGGGAGCTGTTTTTT.

This clone occurred once. V is TRBV7-2 and J is TRBJ2-7, with D perhaps TRBD2 (6 bases). The germline V and J ends were trimmed by 8 bases and 0 bases, with 17 bases remaining between them. Germline V CDR1 and CDR2: SGHTA, FQGNSA. The CDR3 length is 15 residues. CDR3 region: CASQRWAGSSYEQYF. CDR3 sequence (DNA): TGTGCCAGCCAGCGGTGGGCGGGAAGCTCCTACGAGCAGTACTTC. Supplemented by reference TRBV7-2 and TRBJ2-7, the full variable domain reads GAGVSQSPSNKVTEKGKDVELRCDPISGHTALYWYRQSLGQGLEFLIYFQGNSAPDKSGLPSDRFSAERTGGSVSTLTIQRTQQEDSAVYLCASQRWAGSSYEQYFGPGTRLTVT.

J is TRBJ2-1 and V is TRBV28; 7 nucleotides line up with TRBD2. Unmatched junction bases numbered 6, after V lost 4 bases and J lost 6 bases. The CDR3 has 14 residues. Germline values: CDR1 MDHEN, CDR2 SYDVKM. CDR3 sequence: CASSWSGTLNEQFF. The CDR3, as DNA: TGTGCCAGCAGTTGGAGCGGGACCCTCAATGAGCAGTTCTTC.

The chain links TRBV7-2 to TRBJ2-1; perhaps TRBD2 as D (5 bases). Germline assignment: CDR1 SGHTA and CDR2 FQGNSA. This CDR3 is built from 15 residues. V dropped 4 bases and J dropped 4 bases, with 14 bases sitting between them. CDR3 DNA sequence: TGTGCCAGCAGCTCCACCTTCCGGGGTTACAATGAGCAGTTCTTC. It translates to CASSSTFRGYNEQFF.

This chain links TRBV7-2 with TRBJ1-5; D is ambiguous. Deletions cut 0 bases from V and 6 bases from J, with 6 bases between. CDR3 length: 13 amino acids. Germline CDR1 is SGHTA and CDR2 is FQGNSA. Written as DNA, the CDR3 is TGTGCCAGCAGCTTAGCAACAGCTCAGCCCCAGCATTTT. It encodes CASSLATAQPQHF.

Only one count was recorded for this clone. The chain employs TRBV28 and TRBJ2-7; TRBD1 aligns across 7 bases. The germline V gene has CDR1 MDHEN and CDR2 SYDVKM. V was clipped by 8 bases and J by 2 bases; unmatched bases: 18. CDR3 size: 17 residues. The DNA for the CDR3 is TGTGCCAGCTTTTCCGGGACAGAAAGAAATAAACCCTACGAGCAGTACTTC. This encodes CASFSGTERNKPYEQYF. Variable domain in full (rest from reference TRBV28 and TRBJ2-7): DVKVTQSSRYLVKRTGEKVFLECVQDMDHENMFWYRQDPGLGLRLIYFSYDVKMKEKGDIPEGYSVSREKKERFSLILESASTNQTSMYLCASFSGTERNKPYEQYFGPGTRLTVT.

In its sample, this clone was seen once. The chain has TRBV28 and TRBJ1-1, with D maybe TRBD1 (6 bases). V lost 5 bases, J lost 1 base, and 14 bases lay in between. This CDR3 is 15 amino acids long. Germline CDR1 MDHEN, CDR2 SYDVKM. The CDR3 DNA is TGTGCCAGCAGTACTCTCGCGACAGGGAACACTGAAGCTTTCTTT. Its protein is CASSTLATGNTEAFF.

This chain connects TRBV28 to TRBJ2-7, with 16 positions matching TRBD2. The CDR3 runs 15 residues. CDR1 and CDR2 from the germline V gene are MDHEN and SYDVKM. J lost 9 bases, V lost 6 bases, and 8 bases had no gene match. DNA for the CDR3: TGTGCCAGCAGAACGGGACTAGCGGGAGGGCTGGGGCAGTACTTC. It codes for CASRTGLAGGLGQYF.

This clone was observed once. The rearrangement joins TRBV30 to TRBJ2-2, with 9 bases fitting TRBD2. Trimming removed 2 bases from V and 1 base from J; junction bases left unmatched: 14. This CDR3 is built from 19 residues. In germline, CDR1 is GTSNPN, CDR2 SVGIG (reference sequence). The CDR3 is CAWSFLAGRRGMNTGELFF. In DNA, the CDR3 is TGTGCCTGGAGTTTTCTAGCGGGAAGGAGGGGGATGAACACCGGGGAGCTGTTTTTT.

This clone has only a few counts. This sequence joins TRBV2 and TRBJ2-3, with TRBD2 matching over 8 bases. V shed 6 bases, J shed 1 base, and the junction held 6 bases outside the gene matches. Germline assignment: CDR1 SNHLY and CDR2 FYNNEI. The CDR3 is 15 residues long. In nucleotides, the CDR3 is TGTGCCAGCAGCCCCCCGACTAGCGGCACAGATACGCAGTATTTT. This encodes CASSPPTSGTDTQYF.